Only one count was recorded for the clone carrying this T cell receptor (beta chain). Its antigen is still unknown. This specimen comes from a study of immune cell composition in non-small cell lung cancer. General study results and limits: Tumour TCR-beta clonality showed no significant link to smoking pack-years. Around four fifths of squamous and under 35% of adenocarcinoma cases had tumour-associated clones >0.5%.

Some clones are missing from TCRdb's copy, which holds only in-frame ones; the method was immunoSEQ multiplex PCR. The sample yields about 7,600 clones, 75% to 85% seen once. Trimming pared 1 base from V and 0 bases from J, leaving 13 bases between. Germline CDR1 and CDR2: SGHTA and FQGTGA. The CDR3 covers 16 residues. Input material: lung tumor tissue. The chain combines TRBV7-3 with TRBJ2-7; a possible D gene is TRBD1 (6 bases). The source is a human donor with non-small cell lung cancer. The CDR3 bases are TGTGCCAGCAGCTTAAGGGGGACACCGAGCTCCTACGAGCAGTACTTC. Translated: CASSLRGTPSSYEQYF.